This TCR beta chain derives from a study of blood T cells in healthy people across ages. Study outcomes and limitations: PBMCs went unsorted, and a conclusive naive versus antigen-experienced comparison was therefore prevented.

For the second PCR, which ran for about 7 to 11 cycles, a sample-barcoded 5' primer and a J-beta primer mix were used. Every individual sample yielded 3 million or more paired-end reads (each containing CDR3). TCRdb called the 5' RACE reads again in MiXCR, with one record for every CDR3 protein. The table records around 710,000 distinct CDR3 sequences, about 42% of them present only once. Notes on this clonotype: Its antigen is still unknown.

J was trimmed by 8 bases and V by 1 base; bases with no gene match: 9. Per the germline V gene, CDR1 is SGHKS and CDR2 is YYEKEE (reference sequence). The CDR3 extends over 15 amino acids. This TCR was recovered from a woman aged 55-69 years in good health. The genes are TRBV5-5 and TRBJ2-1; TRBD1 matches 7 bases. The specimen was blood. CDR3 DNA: TGTGCCAGCAGCTTGCCCGGGACAGTTCAATATGAGCAGTTCTTC. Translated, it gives CASSLPGTVQYEQFF.